The clone carrying this T cell receptor beta chain was counted a few times. As yet, its antigen is unknown. The sample comes from a study of response to subunit inactivated influenza vaccine. The V and J ends lost 8 bases and 4 bases, in that order; junction bases with no gene match: 5. Germline-derived CDR1 and CDR2 are SEHNR and FQNEAQ (reference sequence). The CDR3 has 13 residues. Study-wide points: Few additional T cells are recruited per seasonal influenza vaccination, authors suggested.

TCRdb re-called the RT-PCR reads with MiXCR, one entry per CDR3 protein. The sample yields a few hundred thousand distinct CDR3 sequences, about 15% seen once. Sequences were derived from PBMCs from blood, sampled less than 13 days after vaccination. The chain couples TRBV7-9 to TRBJ2-3, with 8 bases fitting TRBD2. The sequence derives from a man aged 45 to 65 who received an inactivated influenza vaccine. For the CDR3, the DNA is TGTGCCAGCCGAGCGGGGGATGCAGATACGCAGTATTTT. Encoded protein: CASRAGDADTQYF.